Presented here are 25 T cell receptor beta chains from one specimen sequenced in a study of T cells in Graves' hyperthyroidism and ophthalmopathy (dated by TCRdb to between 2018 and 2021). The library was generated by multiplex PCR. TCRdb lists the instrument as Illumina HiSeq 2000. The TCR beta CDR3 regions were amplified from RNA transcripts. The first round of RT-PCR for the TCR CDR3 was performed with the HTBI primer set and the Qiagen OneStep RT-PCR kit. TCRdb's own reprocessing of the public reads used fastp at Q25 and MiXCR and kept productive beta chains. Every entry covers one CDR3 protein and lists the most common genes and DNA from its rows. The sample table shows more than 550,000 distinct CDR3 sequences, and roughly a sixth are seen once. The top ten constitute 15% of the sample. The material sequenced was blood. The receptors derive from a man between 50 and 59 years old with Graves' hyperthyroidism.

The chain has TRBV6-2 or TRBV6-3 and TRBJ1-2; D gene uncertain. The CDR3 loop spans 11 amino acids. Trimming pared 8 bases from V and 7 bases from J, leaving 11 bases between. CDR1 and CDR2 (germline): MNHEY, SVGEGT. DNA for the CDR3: TGTGCCAGCGGCGGGATGGGTGGCTACACCTTC. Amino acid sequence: CASGGMGGYTF.

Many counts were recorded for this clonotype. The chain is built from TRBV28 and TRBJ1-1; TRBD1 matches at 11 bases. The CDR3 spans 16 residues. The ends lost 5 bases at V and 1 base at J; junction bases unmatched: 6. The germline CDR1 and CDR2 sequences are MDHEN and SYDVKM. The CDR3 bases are TGTGCCAGCAGTAGCGGGACAGGGGGGGGGAACACTGAAGCTTTCTTT. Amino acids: CASSSGTGGGNTEAFF.

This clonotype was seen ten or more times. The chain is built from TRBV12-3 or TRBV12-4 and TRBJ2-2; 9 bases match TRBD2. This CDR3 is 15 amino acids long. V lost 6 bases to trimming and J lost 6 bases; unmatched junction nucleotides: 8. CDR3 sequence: CASRPSGNLAGELFF. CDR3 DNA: TGTGCCAGCAGGCCTAGCGGGAATTTGGCCGGGGAGCTGTTTTTT.

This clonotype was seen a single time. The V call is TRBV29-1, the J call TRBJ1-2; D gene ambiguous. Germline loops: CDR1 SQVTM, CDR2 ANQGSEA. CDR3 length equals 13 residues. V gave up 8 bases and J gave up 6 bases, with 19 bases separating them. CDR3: CSSTGVGENGYTF. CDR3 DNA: TGCAGCTCAACGGGAGTTGGGGAGAATGGCTACACCTTC.

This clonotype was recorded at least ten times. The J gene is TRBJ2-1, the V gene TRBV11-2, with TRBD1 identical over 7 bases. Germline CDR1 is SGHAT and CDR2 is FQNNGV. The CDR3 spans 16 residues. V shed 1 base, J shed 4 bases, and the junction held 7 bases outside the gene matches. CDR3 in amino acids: CASSLVGTAIYNEQFF. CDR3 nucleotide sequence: TGTGCCAGCAGCTTAGTAGGGACAGCCATTTACAATGAGCAGTTCTTC.

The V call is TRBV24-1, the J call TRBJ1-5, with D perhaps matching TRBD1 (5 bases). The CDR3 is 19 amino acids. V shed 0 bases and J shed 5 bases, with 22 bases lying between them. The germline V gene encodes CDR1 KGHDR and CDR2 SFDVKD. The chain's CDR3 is CATSDLGRESAPNHQPQHF. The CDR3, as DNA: TGTGCCACCAGTGATTTGGGCAGGGAGAGCGCCCCAAATCATCAGCCCCAGCATTTT.

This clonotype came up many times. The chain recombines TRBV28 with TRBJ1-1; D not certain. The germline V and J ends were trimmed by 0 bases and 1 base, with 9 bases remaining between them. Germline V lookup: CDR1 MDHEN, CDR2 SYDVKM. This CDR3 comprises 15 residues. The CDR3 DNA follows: TGTGCCAGCAGTTTATGGTCGCCAAAGAACACTGAAGCTTTCTTT. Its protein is CASSLWSPKNTEAFF.

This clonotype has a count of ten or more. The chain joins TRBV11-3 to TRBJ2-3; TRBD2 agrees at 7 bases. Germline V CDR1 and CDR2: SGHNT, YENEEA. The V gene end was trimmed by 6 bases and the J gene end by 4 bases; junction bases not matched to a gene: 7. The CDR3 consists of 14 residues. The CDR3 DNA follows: TGTGCCAGCAGTAGGCGGGAGCAGCCAGATACGCAGTATTTT. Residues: CASSRREQPDTQYF.

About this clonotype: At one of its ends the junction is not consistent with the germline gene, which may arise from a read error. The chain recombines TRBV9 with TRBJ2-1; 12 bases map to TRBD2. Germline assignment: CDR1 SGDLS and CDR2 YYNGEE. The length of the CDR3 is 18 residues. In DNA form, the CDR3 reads TGTGCCGGCAGCGCGGGGGGGCTAGCGGGAGGGACGGGGGATGAGCAGTTCTTC. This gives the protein CAGSAGGLAGGTGDEQFF.

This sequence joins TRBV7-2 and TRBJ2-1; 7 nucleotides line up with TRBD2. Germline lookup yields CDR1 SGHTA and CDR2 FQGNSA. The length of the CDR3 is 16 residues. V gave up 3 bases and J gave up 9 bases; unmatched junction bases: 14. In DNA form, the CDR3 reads TGTGCCAGCAGCTTCCCCCCTGCGGGAGCCCGCGGTGAGCAGTTCTTC. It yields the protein CASSFPPAGARGEQFF.

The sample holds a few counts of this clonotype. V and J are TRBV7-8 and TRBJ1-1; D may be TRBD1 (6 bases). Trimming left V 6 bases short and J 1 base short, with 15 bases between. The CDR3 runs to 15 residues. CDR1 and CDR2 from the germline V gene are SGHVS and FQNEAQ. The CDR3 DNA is TGTGCCAGCAGGAATTTACAGGGAAGGAACACTGAAGCTTTCTTT. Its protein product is CASRNLQGRNTEAFF.

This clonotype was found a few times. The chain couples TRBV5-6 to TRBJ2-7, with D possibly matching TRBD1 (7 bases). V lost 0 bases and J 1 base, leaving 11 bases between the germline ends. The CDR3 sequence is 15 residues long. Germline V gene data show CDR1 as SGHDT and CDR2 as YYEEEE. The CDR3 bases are TGTGCCAGCAGCTTGGCGCCAGGGGGGTCCTACGAGCAGTACTTC. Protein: CASSLAPGGSYEQYF.

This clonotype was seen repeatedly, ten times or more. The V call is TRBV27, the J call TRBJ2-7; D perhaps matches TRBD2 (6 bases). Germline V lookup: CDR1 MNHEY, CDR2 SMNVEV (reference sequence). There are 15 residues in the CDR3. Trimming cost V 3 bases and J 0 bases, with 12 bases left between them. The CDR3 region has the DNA TGTGCCAGCAGTTTTCTGGCTAGCGACTCCTACGAGCAGTACTTC. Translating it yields CASSFLASDSYEQYF.

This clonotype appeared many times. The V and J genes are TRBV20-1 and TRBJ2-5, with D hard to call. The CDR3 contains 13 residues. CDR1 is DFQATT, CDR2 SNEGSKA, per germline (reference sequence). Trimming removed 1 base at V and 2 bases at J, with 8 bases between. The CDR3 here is CSARAPLQETQYF. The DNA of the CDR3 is TGCAGTGCTAGAGCCCCCCTTCAAGAGACCCAGTACTTC.

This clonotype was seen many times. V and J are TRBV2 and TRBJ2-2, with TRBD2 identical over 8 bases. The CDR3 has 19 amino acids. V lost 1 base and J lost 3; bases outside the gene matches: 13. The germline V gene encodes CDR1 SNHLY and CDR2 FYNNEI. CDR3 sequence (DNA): TGTGCCAGCAGTGAAGAAGATAGCGGGGCCTTATCAGACACCGGGGAGCTGTTTTTT. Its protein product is CASSEEDSGALSDTGELFF.

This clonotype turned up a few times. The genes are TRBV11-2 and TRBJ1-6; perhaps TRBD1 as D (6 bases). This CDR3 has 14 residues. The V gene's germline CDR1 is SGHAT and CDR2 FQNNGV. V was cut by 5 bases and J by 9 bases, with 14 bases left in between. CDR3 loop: CASSREGGGSPLHF. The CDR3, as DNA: TGTGCCAGCAGCAGGGAAGGGGGGGGTTCACCCCTCCACTTT.

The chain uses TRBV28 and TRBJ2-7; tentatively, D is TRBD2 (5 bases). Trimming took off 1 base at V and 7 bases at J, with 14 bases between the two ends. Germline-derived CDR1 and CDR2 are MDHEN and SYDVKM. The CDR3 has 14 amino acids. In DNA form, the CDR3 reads TGTGCCAGCAGTTTATCCCCGACTACCGGGGAGCAGTACTTC. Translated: CASSLSPTTGEQYF. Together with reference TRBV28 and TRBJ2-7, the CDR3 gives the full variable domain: DVKVTQSSRYLVKRTGEKVFLECVQDMDHENMFWYRQDPGLGLRLIYFSYDVKMKEKGDIPEGYSVSREKKERFSLILESASTNQTSMYLCASSLSPTTGEQYFGPGTRLTVT.

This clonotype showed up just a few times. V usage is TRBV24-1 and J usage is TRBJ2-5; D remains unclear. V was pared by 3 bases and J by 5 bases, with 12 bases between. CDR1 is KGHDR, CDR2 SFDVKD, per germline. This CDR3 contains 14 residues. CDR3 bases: TGTGCCACCAGTGATCCGGCAGCTGTTGAGACCCAGTACTTC. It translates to CATSDPAAVETQYF.

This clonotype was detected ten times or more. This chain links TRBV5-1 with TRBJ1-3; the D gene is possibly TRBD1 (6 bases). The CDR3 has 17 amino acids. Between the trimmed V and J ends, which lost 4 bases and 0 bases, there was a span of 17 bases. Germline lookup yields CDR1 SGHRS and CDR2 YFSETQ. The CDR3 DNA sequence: TGCGCCAGCAGCACTCAACTGGGACAACTCTCTGGAAACACCATATATTTT. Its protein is CASSTQLGQLSGNTIYF. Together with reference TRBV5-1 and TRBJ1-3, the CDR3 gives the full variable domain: KAGVTQTPRYLIKTRGQQVTLSCSPISGHRSVSWYQQTPGQGLQFLFEYFSETQRNKGNFPGRFSGRQFSNSRSEMNVSTLELGDSALYLCASSTQLGQLSGNTIYFGEGSWLTVV.

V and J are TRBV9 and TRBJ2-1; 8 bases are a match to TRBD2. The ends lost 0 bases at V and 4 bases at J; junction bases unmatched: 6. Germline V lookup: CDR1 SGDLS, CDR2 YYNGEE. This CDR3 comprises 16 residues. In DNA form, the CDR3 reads TGTGCCAGCAGCGTAGTTGGTAGCGGGACTTACAATGAGCAGTTCTTC. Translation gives CASSVVGSGTYNEQFF.

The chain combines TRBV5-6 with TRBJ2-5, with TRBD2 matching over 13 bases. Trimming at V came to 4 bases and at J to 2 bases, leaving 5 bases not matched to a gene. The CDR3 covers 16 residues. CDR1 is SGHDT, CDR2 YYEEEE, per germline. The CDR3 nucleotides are TGTGCCAGCAGCCTCGGACTAGCGGGAGTTCAAGAGACCCAGTACTTC. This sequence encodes CASSLGLAGVQETQYF.

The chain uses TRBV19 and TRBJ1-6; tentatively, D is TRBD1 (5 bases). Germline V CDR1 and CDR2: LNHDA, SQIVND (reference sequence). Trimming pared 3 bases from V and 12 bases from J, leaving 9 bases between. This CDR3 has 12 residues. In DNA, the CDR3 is TGTGCCAGTAGTATCCAGGGAGGACCCCTCCACTTT. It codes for CASSIQGGPLHF.

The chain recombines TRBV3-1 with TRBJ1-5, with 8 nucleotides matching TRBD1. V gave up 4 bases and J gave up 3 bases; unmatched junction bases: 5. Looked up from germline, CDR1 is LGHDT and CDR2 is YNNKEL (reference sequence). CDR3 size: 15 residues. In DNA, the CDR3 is TGTGCCAGCAGCCCACAGGGGGGCCTCAATCAGCCCCAGCATTTT. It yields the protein CASSPQGGLNQPQHF.

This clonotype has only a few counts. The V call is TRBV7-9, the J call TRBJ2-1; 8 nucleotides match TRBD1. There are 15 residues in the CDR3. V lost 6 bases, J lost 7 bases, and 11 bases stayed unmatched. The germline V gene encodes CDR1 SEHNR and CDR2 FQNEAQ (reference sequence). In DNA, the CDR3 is TGTGCCAGCAGGACCCCGGCAGGGGGCTTGAATGAGCAGTTCTTC. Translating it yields CASRTPAGGLNEQFF.

The CDR3 sequence: CASSQATSGSYETQYF. The CDR3 region has the DNA TGTGCCAGCAGCCAAGCGACTAGCGGGAGTTATGAGACCCAGTACTTC. The chain uses TRBV3-1 and TRBJ2-5; 12 nucleotides match TRBD2. The V gene end was trimmed by 1 base and the J gene end by 5 bases; junction bases not matched to a gene: 5. The CDR3 runs 16 residues. Germline V gives CDR1 LGHDT, CDR2 YNNKEL (reference sequence).